Following are 10 T cell receptor beta chains from one sample sequenced in a study of shared clonotypes between healthy human individuals. The repertoire was sequenced with immunoSEQ multiplex PCR; TCRdb's copy has only in-frame clones and lacks some. The sample lists approximately 980,000 clones, 76% occurring once. The sequencing sample was made of memory CD4+ T cells sorted from blood. As for subset: CD45RA-negative fraction. These TCRs come from a man aged 18-30 years in good health.

V usage is TRBV7-8 and J usage is TRBJ2-7; perhaps TRBD2 as D (5 bases). The CDR3 has 14 residues. CDR1 and CDR2 (germline): SGHVS, FQNEAQ. Trimming took off 2 bases at V and 5 bases at J, with 13 bases between the two ends. The CDR3 loop is CASSLRGPVDEQYF. The CDR3 nucleotides read TGTGCCAGCAGCTTACGAGGGCCGGTGGACGAGCAGTACTTC.

In the case of this clone: Other nucleotide sequences in the sample specify the same CDR3. The rearrangement uses TRBV18 and TRBJ2-2; TRBD2 might be the D (6 bases). This CDR3 comprises 15 residues. Germline V gene sequence: CDR1 KGHSH, CDR2 LQKENI. Trimming left V 3 bases short and J 1 base short, with 9 bases between. CDR3 in amino acids: CASSPGGRNTGELFF. CDR3 sequence (DNA): TGTGCCAGCTCACCTGGGGGGAGGAACACCGGGGAGCTGTTTTTT.

Comment on this clone: Other DNA sequences in the same sample also yield this CDR3. The V and J genes are TRBV6-5 and TRBJ1-1, with a possible D match to TRBD1 (6 bases). V was trimmed by 0 bases and J by 1 base, leaving 6 bases between them. This CDR3 has 14 amino acids. Per germline, CDR1 MNHEY and CDR2 SVGAGI. CDR3 in amino acids: CASSYSTGNTEAFF. In nucleotides, the CDR3 is TGTGCCAGCAGTTACTCGACAGGGAACACTGAAGCTTTCTTT.

The chain has TRBV6-6 and TRBJ1-1; D is uncertain. CDR3 length equals 14 residues. V gave up 0 bases and J gave up 6 bases, with 11 bases separating them. Germline lookup yields CDR1 MNHNY and CDR2 SVGAGI (reference sequence). The CDR3 bases are TGTGCCAGCAGTTACTCGACCGGAGGCGCTGAAGCTTTCTTT. This codes for CASSYSTGGAEAFF.

In this sample, this clone turned up a few times. The CDR3 is CASSDAGGRGNSPLHF. In DNA, the CDR3 is TGTGCCAGCAGCGATGCAGGGGGAAGAGGTAATTCACCCCTCCACTTT. The chain uses TRBV5-4 and TRBJ1-6; 7 bases align to TRBD1. CDR3 length: 16 amino acids. CDR1 and CDR2 (germline): SGHNT, YYREEE (reference sequence). Trimming took 4 bases from V and 6 from J; bases not matched to a gene: 10.

This rearrangement joins TRBV19 to TRBJ1-5; TRBD1 is a possible D gene (5 bases). The CDR3 totals 15 residues. CDR1 LNHDA and CDR2 SQIVND come from the germline V gene (reference sequence). The V end was cut by 6 bases, the J end by 0 bases, with 12 bases between. CDR3 sequence (DNA): TGTGCCAGTAGACCGCAGGGTACTAGCAATCAGCCCCAGCATTTT. It is translated as CASRPQGTSNQPQHF.

The gene calls are TRBV5-6 and TRBJ2-3; tentative D call: TRBD1 (5 bases). Germline values: CDR1 SGHDT, CDR2 YYEEEE. The CDR3 spans 15 residues. V dropped 0 bases and J dropped 4 bases, with 12 bases sitting between them. The CDR3 DNA is TGTGCCAGCAGCTTGGCTGGGCAGGGCTCAGATACGCAGTATTTT. This sequence encodes CASSLAGQGSDTQYF. Full variable domain (outside the CDR3, taken from reference TRBV5-6 and TRBJ2-3): DAGVTQSPTHLIKTRGQQVTLRCSPKSGHDTVSWYQQALGQGPQFIFQYYEEEERQRGNFPDRFSGHQFPNYSSELNVNALLLGDSALYLCASSLAGQGSDTQYFGPGTRLTVL.

Of note for this clone: A single base is all that separates this from a far larger clone, so a read error is likely. This rearrangement joins TRBV11-3 to TRBJ1-6, with D uncertain. This CDR3 region has 14 residues. The germline V gene encodes CDR1 SGHNT and CDR2 YENEEA. The ends were cut back, 2 bases at V and 7 bases at J, with 9 bases in the middle. The CDR3 is CASSLIAGNSPLHF. Here the CDR3 DNA reads TGTGCCAGCAGCTTAATTGCGGGCAATTCACCCCTCCACTTT.

Details on this clone: This same CDR3 is encoded by further DNA sequences in the sample. The gene calls are TRBV19 and TRBJ2-7; possible D gene TRBD2, 5 bases. Trimming took off 3 bases at V and 6 bases at J, with 6 bases between the two ends. Germline V CDR1 and CDR2: LNHDA, SQIVND (reference sequence). The CDR3 has 11 residues. The CDR3 DNA reads as TGTGCCAGTAGTATCCGGGGCGAGCAGTACTTC. Encoded protein: CASSIRGEQYF.

This clone was found a few times. Other DNA sequences from this sample encode an identical CDR3 as well. The V call is TRBV30, the J call TRBJ1-6; 7 positions match TRBD1. The CDR3 totals 13 residues. CDR1 GTSNPN and CDR2 SVGIG come from the germline V gene (reference sequence). V lost 2 bases and J lost 8; bases outside the gene matches: 3. Written as DNA, the CDR3 is TGTGCCTGGAGTCCCGACAGGGATTCACCCCTCCACTTT. The encoded protein is CAWSPDRDSPLHF.